This T cell receptor beta chain came from a study of T cell clusters in autoimmune cytopenias. Background on the study: A median of roughly 53,000 TRB reads per sample yielded a median around 2,500 distinct clonotypes.

Measured by frequency, this clonotype is medium-sized. What it binds is unknown. TRB rearrangements were amplified by touch-down multiplex PCR with mixed TRB-A/B primers. Reprocessing the multiplex PCR reads, TCRdb reports a single entry for every CDR3 protein and omits DNA. The table for this sample gives roughly 5,400 distinct CDR3 sequences. Study results and limitations: TRB repertoire shifts in secondary cytopenia and chronic lymphocytic leukemia mostly reflected lymphoma, not autoimmunity. A dominant lymphoma-associated repertoire apparently masked the cluster-lack signature in secondary cytopenia versus chronic lymphocytic leukemia. The T cell clusters were defined only in silico, without experimental functional validation.

TRB was amplified from approximately 250 ng of peripheral blood genomic DNA per sample. This TCR derives from a human donor with an autoimmune cytopenia or autoimmune hepatitis (not recorded which). Sequencing was carried out using peripheral blood.

CDR3 region: CASRRQSNYNEQFF. The chain links TRBV12-3 or TRBV12-4 to TRBJ2-1. This CDR3 region has 14 residues.